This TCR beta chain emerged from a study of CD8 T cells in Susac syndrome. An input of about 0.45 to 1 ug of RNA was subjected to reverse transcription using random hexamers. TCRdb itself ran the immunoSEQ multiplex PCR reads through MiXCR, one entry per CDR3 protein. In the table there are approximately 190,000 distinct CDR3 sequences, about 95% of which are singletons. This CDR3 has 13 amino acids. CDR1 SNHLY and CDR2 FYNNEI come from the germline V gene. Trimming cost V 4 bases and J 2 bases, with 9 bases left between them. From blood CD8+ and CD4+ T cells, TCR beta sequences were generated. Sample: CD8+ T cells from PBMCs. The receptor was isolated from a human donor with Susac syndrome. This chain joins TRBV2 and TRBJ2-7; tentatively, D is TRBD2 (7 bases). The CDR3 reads CASSVGGPYEQYF. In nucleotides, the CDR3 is TGTGCCAGCAGTGTCGGGGGGCCCTACGAGCAGTACTTC.